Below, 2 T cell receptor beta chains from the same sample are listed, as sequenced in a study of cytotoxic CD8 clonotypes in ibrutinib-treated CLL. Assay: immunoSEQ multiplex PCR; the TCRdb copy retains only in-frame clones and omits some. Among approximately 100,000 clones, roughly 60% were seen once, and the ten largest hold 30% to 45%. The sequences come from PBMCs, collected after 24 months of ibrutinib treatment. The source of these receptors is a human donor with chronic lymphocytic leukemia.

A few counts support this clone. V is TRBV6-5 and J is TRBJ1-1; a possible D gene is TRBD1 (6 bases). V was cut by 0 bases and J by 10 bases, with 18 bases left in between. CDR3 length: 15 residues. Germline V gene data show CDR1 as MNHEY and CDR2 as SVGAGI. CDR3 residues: CASSYSSTGGLTAFF. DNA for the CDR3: TGTGCCAGCAGTTACTCGAGCACTGGGGGCTTAACAGCTTTCTTT.

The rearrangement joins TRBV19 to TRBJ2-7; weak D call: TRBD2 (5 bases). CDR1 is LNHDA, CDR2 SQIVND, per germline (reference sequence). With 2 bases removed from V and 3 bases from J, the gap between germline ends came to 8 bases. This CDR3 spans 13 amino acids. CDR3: CASSISGVYEQYF. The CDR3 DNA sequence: TGTGCCAGTAGTATATCCGGGGTCTACGAGCAGTACTTC. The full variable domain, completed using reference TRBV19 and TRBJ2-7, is DGGITQSPKYLFRKEGQNVTLSCEQNLNHDAMYWYRQDPGQGLRLIYYSQIVNDFQKGDIAEGYSVSREKKESFPLTVTSAQKNPTAFYLCASSISGVYEQYFGPGTRLTVT.